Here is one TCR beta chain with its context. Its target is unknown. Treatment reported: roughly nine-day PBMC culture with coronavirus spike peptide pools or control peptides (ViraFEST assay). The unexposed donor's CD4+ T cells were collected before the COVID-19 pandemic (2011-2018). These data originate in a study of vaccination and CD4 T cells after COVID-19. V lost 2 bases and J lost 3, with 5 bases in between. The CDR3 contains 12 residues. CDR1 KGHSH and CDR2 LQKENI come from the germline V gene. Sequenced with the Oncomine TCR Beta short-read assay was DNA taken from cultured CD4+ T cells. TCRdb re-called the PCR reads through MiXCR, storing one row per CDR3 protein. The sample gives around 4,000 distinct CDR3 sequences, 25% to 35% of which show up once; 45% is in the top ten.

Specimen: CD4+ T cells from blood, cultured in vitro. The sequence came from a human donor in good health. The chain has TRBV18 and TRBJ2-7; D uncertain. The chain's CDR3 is CASSPGVYEQYF. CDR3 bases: TGTGCCAGCTCACCAGGGGTCTACGAGCAGTACTTC.